The 28 T cell receptor beta chains listed next were all sequenced from one sample in a study of OX40 agonist ivuxolimab in advanced cancers. The library was built by means of the immunoSEQ multiplex PCR assay. Entries here come from immuneACCESS through TCRdb and include only in-frame sequences with V and J called. Some clones fail to appear in such tables; in the studies checked, an unresolved V gene covers under half of the shortfall, and the cause of the remainder is unknown. This sample comprises some 21,000 clones, more than 70% of them detected only once. Of the sample, about 10% falls within the top ten clones. This material consisted of CD4+ or CD8+ T cells sorted from blood, taken in a trial of the OX40 agonist ivuxolimab. These receptor sequences come from an adult with an advanced solid tumor such as melanoma, head and neck, liver or kidney cancer.

The chain couples TRBV27 to TRBJ2-7; 7 nucleotides match TRBD1. Germline CDR1 MNHEY, CDR2 SMNVEV (reference sequence). The junction had 7 bases not matched to a gene; V was cut back by 1 base and J by 7 bases. The CDR3 has 14 residues. The CDR3 region has the DNA TGTGCCAGCAGTTTATATAAGGGGGCGCGGGAGCAGTACTTC. Its translation is CASSLYKGAREQYF.

The rearrangement joins TRBV10-2 to TRBJ2-7; D is ambiguous. The V gene lost 7 bases and the J gene lost 7 bases, with 11 bases spanning the gap. Per germline, CDR1 WSHSY and CDR2 SAAADI. This CDR3 has 11 residues. The CDR3 loop is CASTESGEQYF. CDR3 nucleotides: TGCGCCAGCACCGAGTCAGGAGAGCAGTACTTC.

This chain links TRBV7-9 with TRBJ2-1, with D possibly TRBD1 on 6 matching bases. Germline V gene lookup returns CDR1 SEHNR and CDR2 FQNEAQ (reference sequence). This CDR3 is 16 amino acids long. The V end was cut by 1 base, the J end by 0 bases, with 10 bases between. The DNA for the CDR3 is TGTGCCAGCAGCTTAGGGCAGGGGCCCTCCTACAATGAGCAGTTCTTC. Its protein is CASSLGQGPSYNEQFF.

The gene calls are TRBV11-2 and TRBJ2-1; a possible D gene is TRBD2 (6 bases). The ends were cut back, 3 bases at V and 10 bases at J, with 7 bases in the middle. The CDR3 has 11 amino acids. CDR1 SGHAT and CDR2 FQNNGV come from the germline V gene. The CDR3 spells CASSLEGEQFF. CDR3 nucleotide sequence: TGTGCCAGCAGCTTGGAGGGCGAGCAGTTCTTC.

The J gene is TRBJ1-5, the V gene TRBV4-1; D gene ambiguous. The CDR3 runs to 14 residues. Trimming left V 4 bases short and J 3 bases short, with 10 bases between. The germline gives CDR1 MGHRA, CDR2 YSYEKL. This CDR3 reads CASSPRTDNQPQHF. Here the CDR3 DNA reads TGCGCCAGCAGCCCGCGGACCGACAATCAGCCCCAGCATTTT.

The rearrangement uses TRBV5-1 and TRBJ2-3; 10 bases map to TRBD1. Germline V gives CDR1 SGHRS, CDR2 YFSETQ. This CDR3 comprises 16 residues. The V and J ends lost 1 base and 0 bases, in that order; junction bases with no gene match: 2. For the CDR3, the DNA is TGCGCCAGCAGCTTGCAGGGACAGGGGAGCACAGATACGCAGTATTTT. Amino acids: CASSLQGQGSTDTQYF.

The gene calls are TRBV5-4 and TRBJ1-2, with D perhaps TRBD1 (5 bases). Germline CDR1 is SGHNT and CDR2 is YYREEE (reference sequence). V gave up 1 base and J gave up 8 bases, with 9 bases separating them. The CDR3 contains 12 residues. CDR3 coding DNA: TGTGCCAGCAGCTTGTCCCAGGGCGGCTACACCTTC. This codes for CASSLSQGGYTF.

The V call is TRBV19, the J call TRBJ2-1; 7 bases are shared with TRBD2. The CDR3 loop spans 15 amino acids. Per germline, CDR1 LNHDA and CDR2 SQIVND (reference sequence). The junction had 11 bases not matched to a gene; V was cut back by 7 bases and J by 5 bases. Here the CDR3 reads CASTKQGLDHNEQFF. In DNA, the CDR3 is TGTGCCAGTACTAAACAAGGACTAGACCACAATGAGCAGTTCTTC. Drawing the rest from reference TRBV19 and TRBJ2-1, the complete variable domain is DGGITQSPKYLFRKEGQNVTLSCEQNLNHDAMYWYRQDPGQGLRLIYYSQIVNDFQKGDIAEGYSVSREKKESFPLTVTSAQKNPTAFYLCASTKQGLDHNEQFFGPGTRLTVL.

The rearrangement joins TRBV10-2 to TRBJ2-7; D gene ambiguous. In germline, CDR1 is WSHSY, CDR2 SAAADI. The CDR3 sequence is 15 residues long. The V end lost 2 bases, the J end lost 2 bases, and 13 bases lay between the germline ends. Written as DNA, the CDR3 is TGCGCCAGCAGTGAGGCCTCGCGGTCCACCTACGAGCAGTACTTC. It is translated as CASSEASRSTYEQYF.

This clone has just a few counts. V and J are TRBV29-1 and TRBJ2-6; the D gene is possibly TRBD1 (6 bases). Deletions cut 5 bases from V and 0 bases from J, with 14 bases between. The CDR3 is 16 residues long. CDR1 and CDR2 from the germline V gene are SQVTM and ANQGSEA. The CDR3 sequence is CSVWIYRVSGANVLTF. The CDR3 DNA follows: TGCAGCGTTTGGATTTACAGGGTCTCTGGGGCCAACGTCCTGACTTTC.

The rearrangement joins TRBV9 to TRBJ2-5; the match to TRBD2 covers 8 bases. Germline CDR1 and CDR2: SGDLS and YYNGEE. The CDR3 has 15 amino acids. Losses at the gene ends were 4 bases for V and 4 bases for J; bases not matched to a gene: 9. The chain's CDR3 is CASSPRGGRGETQYF. In nucleotides, the CDR3 is TGTGCCAGCAGCCCCCGGGGGGGGAGGGGAGAGACCCAGTACTTC.

This chain links TRBV27 with TRBJ2-1; D is undetermined. V dropped 0 bases and J dropped 8 bases, with 11 bases sitting between them. The CDR3 sequence is 14 residues long. CDR1 and CDR2 (germline): MNHEY, SMNVEV (reference sequence). The chain's CDR3 is CASSLSGGWDEQFF. CDR3 DNA sequence: TGTGCCAGCAGTTTATCGGGTGGGTGGGATGAGCAGTTCTTC.

Only one count was recorded for this clone. CDR3 residues: CASARELMILNEQFF. The CDR3 DNA is TGTGCCAGCGCCAGGGAACTCATGATACTAAATGAGCAGTTCTTC. The chain combines TRBV6-1 with TRBJ2-1; a possible D gene is TRBD1 (5 bases). The V gene's germline CDR1 is MNHNS and CDR2 SASEGT. The ends were cut back, 8 bases at V and 7 bases at J, with 21 bases in the middle. This CDR3 has 15 amino acids.

The chain joins TRBV18 to TRBJ2-3, with a weak D call TRBD2 (6 bases). Germline values: CDR1 KGHSH, CDR2 LQKENI. This CDR3 comprises 14 residues. Trimming removed 0 bases at V and 3 bases at J, with 7 bases between. The CDR3 nucleotides are TGTGCCAGCTCACCACCTGGGAGGACAGATACGCAGTATTTT. As protein: CASSPPGRTDTQYF.

The genes are TRBV5-1 and TRBJ2-3; perhaps TRBD2 as D (6 bases). Germline loops: CDR1 SGHRS, CDR2 YFSETQ. The CDR3 is made up of 15 amino acids. Trimming cost V 0 bases and J 5 bases, with 13 bases left between them. CDR3 loop: CASSLGAGTLDTQYF. The CDR3 DNA follows: TGCGCCAGCAGCTTGGGCGCGGGGACCTTAGATACGCAGTATTTT.

The chain combines TRBV5-1 with TRBJ1-4, with D tentatively TRBD1 (6 bases). V was pared by 2 bases and J by 3 bases, with 11 bases between. Per the germline V gene, CDR1 is SGHRS and CDR2 is YFSETQ. The length of the CDR3 is 15 residues. CDR3 protein: CASSLNRQANEKLFF. The DNA of the CDR3 is TGCGCCAGCAGCTTAAATCGACAGGCTAATGAAAAACTGTTTTTT.

The chain joins TRBV5-1 to TRBJ2-3; 8 nucleotides line up with TRBD2. J gave up 2 bases and V 0 bases, and 8 bases lay outside the gene matches. The CDR3 runs to 17 residues. Germline loops: CDR1 SGHRS, CDR2 YFSETQ. The CDR3 region has the DNA TGCGCCAGCAGCTTGGCCCTTAGCGGGACACACACAGATACGCAGTATTTT. The encoded protein is CASSLALSGTHTDTQYF.

The rearrangement joins TRBV9 to TRBJ2-6; 8 bases map to TRBD1. V was pared by 8 bases and J by 0 bases, with 28 bases of the junction left unmatched. The CDR3 is 23 amino acids. CDR1 is SGDLS and CDR2 is YYNGEE in the germline V gene. The CDR3 reads CARKHPSDRRQGSPPSGANVLTF. For the CDR3, the DNA is TGTGCCAGAAAACACCCTAGTGACCGCCGACAGGGGTCCCCCCCCTCTGGGGCCAACGTCCTGACTTTC.

The chain is built from TRBV19 and TRBJ1-2, with TRBD1 matching over 7 bases. The J segment lost 14 bases and the V segment lost 4 bases, leaving 4 bases of the junction unmatched. The CDR3 runs 10 residues. From germline, CDR1 is LNHDA and CDR2 SQIVND (reference sequence). Here the CDR3 DNA reads TGTGCCAGTAGTAGGGACAGCCCAACCTTC. Translation: CASSRDSPTF.

V and J are TRBV9 and TRBJ2-6; either TRBD1 or TRBD2 may fit D (5 bases each). The CDR3 runs to 15 residues. V lost 3 bases, J lost 1 base, and 8 bases lay in between. Looked up from germline, CDR1 is SGDLS and CDR2 is YYNGEE. In DNA, the CDR3 is TGTGCCAGCAGCGCCGAGGGGTCTGGGGCCAACGTCCTGACTTTC. Residues: CASSAEGSGANVLTF.

The chain carries TRBV21-1 and TRBJ1-1. TRBV21-1 is deemed a pseudogene. This CDR3 has 14 amino acids. This CDR3 reads CASSKAGGRTEAFF. The DNA for the CDR3 is TGTGCCAGCAGCAAAGCGGGGGGTAGAACTGAAGCTTTCTTT.

This chain connects TRBV30 to TRBJ1-3; D is unresolved. The germline V gene encodes CDR1 GTSNPN and CDR2 SVGIG (reference sequence). There are 13 residues in the CDR3. Trimming took off 1 base at V and 0 bases at J, with 4 bases between the two ends. The CDR3 DNA follows: TGTGCCTGGAGTGCCTTCTCTGGAAACACCATATATTTT. The encoded protein is CAWSAFSGNTIYF.

The chain uses TRBV13 and TRBJ2-1; D may correspond to TRBD1 or TRBD2 (6 bases each). This CDR3 comprises 15 residues. CDR1 is PRHDT, CDR2 FYEKMQ, per germline (reference sequence). Trimming shortened V by 5 bases and J by 6 bases, and 17 bases separated the two germline ends. The CDR3 region is CASSPRRGSGNEQFF. The CDR3 bases are TGTGCCAGCAGCCCTCGGAGGGGGTCGGGCAATGAGCAGTTCTTC.

The chain is built from TRBV6-5 and TRBJ2-7; 7 nucleotides agree with TRBD2. V shed 6 bases and J 7 bases; nucleotides not matched to a gene: 9. Germline CDR1 MNHEY, CDR2 SVGAGI. CDR3 length: 13 residues. In DNA, the CDR3 is TGTGCCAGCAGCCCGGGACTATCGGGGGAGCAGTACTTC. Its protein is CASSPGLSGEQYF.

This rearrangement joins TRBV4-1 to TRBJ1-5, with 8 nucleotides matching TRBD1. From germline, CDR1 is MGHRA and CDR2 YSYEKL. The J segment lost 1 base and the V segment lost 4 bases, leaving 9 bases of the junction unmatched. The CDR3 runs 17 residues. The CDR3 DNA follows: TGCGCCAGCAGCCTCGAGGACAGGGCGGCGAGCAATCAGCCCCAGCATTTT. Protein sequence: CASSLEDRAASNQPQHF.

This chain uses TRBV30 with TRBJ1-2; D gene unclear. This CDR3 has 14 residues. The germline V gene has CDR1 GTSNPN and CDR2 SVGIG (reference sequence). The V gene lost 8 bases and the J gene lost 7 bases, with 23 bases spanning the gap. The CDR3: CAGTLKRGVLGYTF. The DNA for the CDR3 is TGTGCCGGAACACTAAAACGGGGTGTGCTTGGCTACACCTTC. The variable domain in full, completed from reference TRBV30 and TRBJ1-2, reads SQTIHQWPATLVQPVGSPLSLECTVEGTSNPNLYWYRQAAGRGLQLLFYSVGIGQISSEVPQNLSASRPQDRQFILSSKKLLLSDSGFYLCAGTLKRGVLGYTFGSGTRLTVV.

CDR3 nucleotide sequence: TGTGCCACCAGCAGAGCAGCAAGGGTTGAGCAGTTCTTC. It translates to CATSRAARVEQFF. The chain combines TRBV15 with TRBJ2-1; D gene uncertain. Looked up from germline, CDR1 is LNHNV and CDR2 is YYDKDF (reference sequence). The CDR3 extends over 13 amino acids. V was pared by 1 base and J by 9 bases, with 10 bases between.

This clone is termed medium-sized. The rearrangement joins TRBV2 to TRBJ2-7, with no clear D. The germline CDR1 and CDR2 sequences are SNHLY and FYNNEI. V was shortened by 4 bases and J by 5 bases, with 3 bases between the two germline ends. The CDR3 totals 10 residues. The DNA of the CDR3 is TGTGCCAGCAGTGGACACGAGCAGTACTTC. Amino acids: CASSGHEQYF.